This T cell receptor (beta chain) was sequenced for a study of circulating and synovial CD4+ cells in juvenile arthritis. Profiling relied on immunoSEQ multiplex PCR, and the TCRdb table lists in-frame clones only, not all of them. This sample carries some 35,000 clones, over 95% of them seen once, and the ten largest clones take under 0.2%. CDR1 and CDR2 from the germline V gene are MNHEY and SMNVEV (reference sequence). CDR3 length: 18 residues. Losses at the gene ends were 4 bases for V and 1 base for J; bases not matched to a gene: 13. Study-wide findings and caveats: Circulating pathogenic-like lymphocytes shared a substantially higher fraction of CDR3 sequences with synovium than bulk blood. CPL versus bulk CD4 samples: T cell genome counts differed by at least an order of magnitude.

About this clone: Its antigen is currently unknown.

This TCR was recovered from a human donor with juvenile idiopathic arthritis. Sequencing used CD4+ T cells from blood. The gene calls are TRBV27 and TRBJ1-2; 9 positions match TRBD1. CDR3 in DNA: TGTGCCAGCAGTTCCCTCCCGTATCCGGGACAGGGTAACTATGGCTACACCTTC. Protein product: CASSSLPYPGQGNYGYTF.